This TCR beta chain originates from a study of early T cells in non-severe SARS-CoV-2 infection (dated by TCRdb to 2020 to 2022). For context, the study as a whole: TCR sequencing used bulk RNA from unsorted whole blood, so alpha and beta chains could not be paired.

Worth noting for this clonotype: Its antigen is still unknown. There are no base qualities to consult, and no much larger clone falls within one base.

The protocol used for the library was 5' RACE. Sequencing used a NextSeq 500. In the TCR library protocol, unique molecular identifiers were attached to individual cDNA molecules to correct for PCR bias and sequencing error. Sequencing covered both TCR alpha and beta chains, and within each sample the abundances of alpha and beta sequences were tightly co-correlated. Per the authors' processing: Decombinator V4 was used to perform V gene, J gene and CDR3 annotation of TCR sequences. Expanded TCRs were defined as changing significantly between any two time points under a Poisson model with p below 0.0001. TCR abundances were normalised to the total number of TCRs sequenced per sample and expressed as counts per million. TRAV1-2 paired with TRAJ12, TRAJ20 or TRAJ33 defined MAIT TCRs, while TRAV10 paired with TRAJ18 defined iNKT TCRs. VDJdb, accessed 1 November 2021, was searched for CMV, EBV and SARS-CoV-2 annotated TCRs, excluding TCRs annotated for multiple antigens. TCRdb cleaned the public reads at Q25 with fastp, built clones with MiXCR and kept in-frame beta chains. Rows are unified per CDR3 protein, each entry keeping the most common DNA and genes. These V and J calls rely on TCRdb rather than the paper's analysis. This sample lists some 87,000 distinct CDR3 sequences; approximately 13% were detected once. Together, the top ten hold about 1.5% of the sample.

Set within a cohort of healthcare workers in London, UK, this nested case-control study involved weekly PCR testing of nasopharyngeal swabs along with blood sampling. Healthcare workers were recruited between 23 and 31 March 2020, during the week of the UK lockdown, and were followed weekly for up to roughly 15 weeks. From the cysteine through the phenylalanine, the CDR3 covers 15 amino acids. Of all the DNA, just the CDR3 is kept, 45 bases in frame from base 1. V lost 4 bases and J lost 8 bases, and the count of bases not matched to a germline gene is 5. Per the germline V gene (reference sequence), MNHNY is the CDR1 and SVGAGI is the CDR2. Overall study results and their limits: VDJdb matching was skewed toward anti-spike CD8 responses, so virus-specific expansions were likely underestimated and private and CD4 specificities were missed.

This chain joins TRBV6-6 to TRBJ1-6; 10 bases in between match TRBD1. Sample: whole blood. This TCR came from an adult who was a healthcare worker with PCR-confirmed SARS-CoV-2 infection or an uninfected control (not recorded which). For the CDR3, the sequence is CASSSRGTGDSPLHF. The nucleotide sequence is TGTGCCAGCAGTTCTCGGGGGACAGGGGATTCACCCCTCCACTTT.